This T cell receptor (beta chain) came from a study of cytomegalovirus exposure and HLA in healthy donors. Study results and limitations: Three CMV-associated chains proved CMV antigen-specific in vitro. Another analysis was done later, and it associated 15,000 or so TCR beta sequences with HLA alleles at 0.05 false discovery rate.

With 60 Vbeta and 13 Jbeta primers, the PCR was carried out. Data came from immunoSEQ multiplex PCR; TCRdb stores just in-frame clones and leaves some out. The repertoire has 99,000 or so clones, roughly an eighth of them found once; the top ten carry approximately 15%. This clone was seen more than once but under ten times. Its antigen is unidentified. This CDR3 contains 11 residues. V lost 5 bases and J 9 bases, leaving 11 bases between the germline ends. Germline V gene lookup returns CDR1 SQVTM and CDR2 ANQGSEA. The source of this sequence is a man aged 35-49 years in good health and CMV-seropositive. Sequences were obtained from PBMCs. The chain couples TRBV29-1 to TRBJ2-1; possible D gene TRBD2, 5 bases. The chain's CDR3 is CSVSIASEQFF. The CDR3 bases are TGCAGCGTTTCCATAGCGAGTGAGCAGTTCTTC.